Presented here are 15 T cell receptor beta chains from one specimen sequenced in a study of T cells in Graves' hyperthyroidism and ophthalmopathy. Amplified TCR beta CDR3 regions came from RNA transcripts. HTBI primers were the set used in a first-round RT-PCR of the TCR CDR3. TCRdb fed the multiplex PCR reads into MiXCR, producing one record per CDR3 protein. This sample has under 250,000 distinct CDR3 sequences, with roughly 17% found just once. The sequencing sample was made of blood. The source of these receptors is a woman aged 50 to 65 with Graves' hyperthyroidism.

There are a few counts of this clonotype. J is TRBJ2-5 and V is TRBV5-1; 7 positions match TRBD1. Germline V gives CDR1 SGHRS, CDR2 YFSETQ. V shed 3 bases and J 4 bases; nucleotides not matched to a gene: 6. This CDR3 region has 14 residues. This CDR3 is CASSSGTARETQYF. In DNA, the CDR3 is TGCGCCAGCAGCTCCGGGACAGCCCGAGAGACCCAGTACTTC.

This clonotype was detected ten times or more. The chain combines TRBV7-2 with TRBJ2-7; D could derive from TRBD1 or TRBD2 (5 bases each). The germline gives CDR1 SGHTA, CDR2 FQGNSA. This CDR3 region has 13 residues. V shed 5 bases and J shed 2 bases, with 10 bases lying between them. CDR3 nucleotides: TGTGCCAGCAGCAAACGGGACGCCTACGAGCAGTACTTC. Amino acids: CASSKRDAYEQYF. Based on the CDR3 plus reference TRBV7-2 and TRBJ2-7, the full variable domain is GAGVSQSPSNKVTEKGKDVELRCDPISGHTALYWYRQSLGQGLEFLIYFQGNSAPDKSGLPSDRFSAERTGGSVSTLTIQRTQQEDSAVYLCASSKRDAYEQYFGPGTRLTVT.

The genes are TRBV5-4 and TRBJ2-3, with D tentatively TRBD1 (6 bases). The CDR3 contains 14 residues. CDR1 and CDR2 from the germline V gene are SGHNT and YYREEE (reference sequence). The V end was cut by 8 bases, the J end by 3 bases, with 16 bases between. Written as DNA, the CDR3 is TGTGCCAGTAGAAGGGGGAGTGGTACAGATACGCAGTATTTT. Encoded protein: CASRRGSGTDTQYF.

This chain connects TRBV5-1 to TRBJ2-2, with D perhaps matching TRBD1 (6 bases). This CDR3 has 15 amino acids. V was clipped by 1 base and J by 3 bases, with 10 bases between them. Per germline, CDR1 SGHRS and CDR2 YFSETQ. The DNA for the CDR3 is TGCGCCAGCAGCTTGTTGGGGGCCTACACCGGGGAGCTGTTTTTT. Encoded protein: CASSLLGAYTGELFF.

The DNA for the CDR3 is TGTGCCAGCAGCGTATCGCCGGGACCTAGGGGCCAAGAGACCCAGTACTTC. Residues: CASSVSPGPRGQETQYF. The gene calls are TRBV9 and TRBJ2-5; D may correspond to TRBD1 or TRBD2 (5 bases each). Per germline, CDR1 SGDLS and CDR2 YYNGEE. The V gene lost 1 base and the J gene lost 1 base, with 17 bases spanning the gap. The CDR3 is 17 amino acids.

The chain employs TRBV7-3 and TRBJ2-1, with D possibly being TRBD1 or TRBD2 (7 bases each). This CDR3 spans 14 amino acids. CDR1 and CDR2 (germline): SGHTA, FQGTGA. V lost 1 base and J lost 7, with 11 bases in between. CDR3 residues: CASSLRQGGNEQFF. The CDR3 region has the DNA TGTGCCAGCAGCTTAAGACAGGGAGGGAATGAGCAGTTCTTC.

This clonotype appeared once. The V and J genes are TRBV20-1 and TRBJ2-1; D gene unclear. The germline V gene encodes CDR1 DFQATT and CDR2 SNEGSKA (reference sequence). The CDR3 is 12 amino acids. The V gene lost 4 bases and the J gene lost 8 bases, with 12 bases spanning the gap. CDR3 in amino acids: CSANEAWDEQFF. The CDR3 DNA reads TGCAGTGCTAATGAGGCCTGGGATGAGCAGTTCTTC.

The table lists this clonotype with many counts. This chain connects TRBV28 to TRBJ2-5; D ambiguous. Germline V gene sequence: CDR1 MDHEN, CDR2 SYDVKM. V was clipped by 2 bases and J by 5 bases, with 9 bases between them. The CDR3 runs to 13 residues. CDR3 in DNA: TGTGCCAGCAGTTTACCATTCCGTGAGACCCAGTACTTC. Its translation is CASSLPFRETQYF.

The chain combines TRBV6-2 or TRBV6-3 with TRBJ2-7, with D possibly matching TRBD2 (5 bases). With 4 bases removed from V and 0 bases from J, the gap between germline ends came to 22 bases. Looked up from germline, CDR1 is MNHEY and CDR2 is SVGEGT. This CDR3 contains 18 residues. The CDR3 loop reads CASSSWLSATPSSYEQYF. For the CDR3, the DNA is TGTGCCAGCAGTTCCTGGCTTAGCGCTACCCCGAGCTCCTACGAGCAGTACTTC.

This clonotype was found many times. Here the CDR3 reads CASRGLATLQYF. CDR3 coding DNA: TGTGCCAGCAGGGGACTAGCCACGCTCCAGTATTTT. The chain has TRBV2 and TRBJ2-3, with TRBD2 matching 9 bases. This CDR3 region has 12 residues. V dropped 6 bases and J dropped 12; count of bases not matched to a gene: 7. In germline, CDR1 is SNHLY, CDR2 FYNNEI.

The chain has TRBV12-3 or TRBV12-4 and TRBJ1-1, with TRBD1 identical over 7 bases. Germline trimming cut 6 bases from V and 12 bases from J; bases unmatched to any gene: 10. The CDR3 has 12 residues. CDR3 DNA: TGTGCCAGCAGAACCACCGGGACAGCCTCTTTCTTT. Translation gives CASRTTGTASFF.

This sequence joins TRBV19 and TRBJ2-7; maybe TRBD1 (6 bases). V was clipped by 7 bases and J by 0 bases, with 10 bases between them. From germline, CDR1 is LNHDA and CDR2 SQIVND (reference sequence). The CDR3 extends over 13 amino acids. CDR3 protein: CASKGQTSYEQYF. DNA for the CDR3: TGTGCCAGTAAAGGACAGACCTCCTACGAGCAGTACTTC.

This chain joins TRBV28 and TRBJ2-2; no definite D call. The CDR3 spans 13 residues. Trimming removed 6 bases at V and 5 bases at J, with 10 bases between. CDR1 and CDR2 (germline): MDHEN, SYDVKM. The CDR3 region is CASRNYGTGELFF. CDR3 DNA: TGTGCCAGCAGAAACTATGGGACCGGGGAGCTGTTTTTT.

The chain recombines TRBV20-1 with TRBJ2-7; the match to TRBD2 covers 15 bases. V trimming: 6 bases; J trimming: 6 bases; junction bases outside the gene matches: 6. The germline CDR1 and CDR2 sequences are DFQATT and SNEGSKA (reference sequence). The CDR3 contains 14 residues. This CDR3 reads CSAPPGLAGGEQYF. The CDR3 DNA reads as TGCAGTGCCCCGCCGGGACTAGCGGGAGGCGAGCAGTACTTC.

The V and J genes are TRBV19 and TRBJ1-2; the match to TRBD1 covers 7 bases. With V trimmed by 3 bases and J by 4 bases, 2 bases remained unmatched. The germline V gene encodes CDR1 LNHDA and CDR2 SQIVND (reference sequence). The CDR3 has 13 residues. The CDR3 DNA reads TGTGCCAGTAGTATGGGACAGTCCTATGGCTACACCTTC. It specifies CASSMGQSYGYTF.